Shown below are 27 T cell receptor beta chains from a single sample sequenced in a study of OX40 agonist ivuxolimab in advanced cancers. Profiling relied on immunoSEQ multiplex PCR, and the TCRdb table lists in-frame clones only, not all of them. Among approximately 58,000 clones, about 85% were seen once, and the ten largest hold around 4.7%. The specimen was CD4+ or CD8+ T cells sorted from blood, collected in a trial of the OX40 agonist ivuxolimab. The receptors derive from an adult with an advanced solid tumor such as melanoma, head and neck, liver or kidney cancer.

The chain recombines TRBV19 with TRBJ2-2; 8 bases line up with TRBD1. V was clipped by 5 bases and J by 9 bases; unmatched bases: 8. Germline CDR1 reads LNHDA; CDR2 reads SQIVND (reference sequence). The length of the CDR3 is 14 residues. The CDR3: CASSSPQGARELFF. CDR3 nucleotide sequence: TGTGCCAGTAGTTCCCCGCAGGGGGCCAGGGAGCTGTTTTTT.

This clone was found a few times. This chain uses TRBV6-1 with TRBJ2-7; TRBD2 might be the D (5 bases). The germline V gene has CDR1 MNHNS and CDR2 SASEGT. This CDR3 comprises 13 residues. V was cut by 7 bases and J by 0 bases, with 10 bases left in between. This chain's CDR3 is CASNLGSSYEQYF. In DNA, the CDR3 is TGTGCCAGCAATCTGGGGAGCTCCTACGAGCAGTACTTC.

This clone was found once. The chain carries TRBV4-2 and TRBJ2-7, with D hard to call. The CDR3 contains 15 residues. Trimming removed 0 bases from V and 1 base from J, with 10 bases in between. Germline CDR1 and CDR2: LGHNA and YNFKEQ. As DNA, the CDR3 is TGTGCCAGCAGCCAAGATTTCCCCGGGTCCTACGAGCAGTACTTC. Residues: CASSQDFPGSYEQYF.

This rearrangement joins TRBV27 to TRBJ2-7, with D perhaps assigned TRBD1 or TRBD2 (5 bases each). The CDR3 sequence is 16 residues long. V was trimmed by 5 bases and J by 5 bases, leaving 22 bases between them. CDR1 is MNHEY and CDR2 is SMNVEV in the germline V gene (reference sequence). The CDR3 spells CASSVFDGAYIHEQYF. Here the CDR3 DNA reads TGTGCCAGCAGTGTGTTCGACGGGGCCTATATCCACGAGCAGTACTTC.

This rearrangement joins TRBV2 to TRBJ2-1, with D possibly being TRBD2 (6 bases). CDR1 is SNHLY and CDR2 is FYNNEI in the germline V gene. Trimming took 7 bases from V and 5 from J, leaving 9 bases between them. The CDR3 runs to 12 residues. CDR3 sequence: CASIGGHNEQFF. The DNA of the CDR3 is TGTGCCAGCATCGGGGGACACAATGAGCAGTTCTTC.

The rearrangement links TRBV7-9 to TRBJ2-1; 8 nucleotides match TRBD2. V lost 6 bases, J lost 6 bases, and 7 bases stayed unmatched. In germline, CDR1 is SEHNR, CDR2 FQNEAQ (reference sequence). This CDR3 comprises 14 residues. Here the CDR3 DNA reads TGTGCCAGCAGTTTTATGAGCGGGAGCAATGAGCAGTTCTTC. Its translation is CASSFMSGSNEQFF.

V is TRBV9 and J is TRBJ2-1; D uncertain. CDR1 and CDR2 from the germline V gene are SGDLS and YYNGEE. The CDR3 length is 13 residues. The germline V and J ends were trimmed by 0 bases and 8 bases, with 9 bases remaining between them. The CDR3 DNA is TGTGCCAGCAGCGTAGGGGTAGGGTATGAGCAGTTCTTC. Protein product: CASSVGVGYEQFF.

Here the CDR3 reads CASSAGQGAEEQYF. The CDR3 DNA reads as TGTGCCAGCAGCGCCGGACAGGGGGCGGAGGAGCAGTACTTC. This sequence joins TRBV9 and TRBJ2-7; TRBD1 matches at 11 bases. This CDR3 region has 14 residues. CDR1 is SGDLS and CDR2 is YYNGEE in the germline V gene. J was trimmed by 7 bases and V by 3 bases; bases with no gene match: 6.

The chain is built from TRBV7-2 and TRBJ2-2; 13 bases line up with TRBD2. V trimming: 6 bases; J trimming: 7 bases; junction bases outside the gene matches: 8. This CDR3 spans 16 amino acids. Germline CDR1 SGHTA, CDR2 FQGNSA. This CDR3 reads CASRQVGLAGVGELFF. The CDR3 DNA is TGTGCCAGCAGGCAAGTCGGACTAGCGGGAGTCGGGGAGCTGTTTTTT.

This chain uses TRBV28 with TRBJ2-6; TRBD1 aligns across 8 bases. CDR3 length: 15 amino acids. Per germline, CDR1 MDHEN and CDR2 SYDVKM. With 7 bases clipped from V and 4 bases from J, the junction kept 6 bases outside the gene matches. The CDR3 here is CASNKQGGGANVLTF. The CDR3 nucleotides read TGTGCCAGCAATAAACAGGGGGGAGGGGCCAACGTCCTGACTTTC.

The CDR3 region is CASRGAEKTYEQYF. The CDR3 nucleotides read TGTGCCAGCAGGGGAGCGGAAAAAACTTACGAGCAGTACTTC. This sequence joins TRBV28 and TRBJ2-7, with a weak D call TRBD2 (5 bases). Looked up from germline, CDR1 is MDHEN and CDR2 is SYDVKM. The CDR3 length is 14 residues. Trimming pared 6 bases from V and 4 bases from J, leaving 16 bases between.

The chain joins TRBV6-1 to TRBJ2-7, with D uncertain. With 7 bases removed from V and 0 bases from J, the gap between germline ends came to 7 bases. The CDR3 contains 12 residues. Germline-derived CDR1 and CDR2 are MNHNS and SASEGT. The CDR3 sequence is CASTWYSYEQYF. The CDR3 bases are TGTGCCAGCACGTGGTACTCCTACGAGCAGTACTTC.

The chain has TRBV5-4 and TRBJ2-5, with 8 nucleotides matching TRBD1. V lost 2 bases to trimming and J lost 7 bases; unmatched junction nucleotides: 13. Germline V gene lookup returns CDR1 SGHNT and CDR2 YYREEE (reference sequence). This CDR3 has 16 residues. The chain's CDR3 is CASSFSPDRVEGTQYF. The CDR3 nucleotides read TGTGCCAGCAGCTTTTCTCCGGACAGGGTTGAGGGGACCCAGTACTTC.

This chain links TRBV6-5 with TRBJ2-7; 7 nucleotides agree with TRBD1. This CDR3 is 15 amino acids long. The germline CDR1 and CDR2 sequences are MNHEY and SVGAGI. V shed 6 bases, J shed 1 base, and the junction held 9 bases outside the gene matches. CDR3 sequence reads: CASRSQGPNSYEQYF. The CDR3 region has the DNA TGTGCCAGCAGATCACAGGGGCCTAATTCCTACGAGCAGTACTTC.

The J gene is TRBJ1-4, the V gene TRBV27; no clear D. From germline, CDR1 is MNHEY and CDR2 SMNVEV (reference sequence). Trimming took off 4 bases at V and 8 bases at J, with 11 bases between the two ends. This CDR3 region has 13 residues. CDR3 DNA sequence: TGTGCCAGCAGTTCCGTCTCGGGAGAAAAACTGTTTTTT. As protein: CASSSVSGEKLFF.

The CDR3 DNA is TGTGCCAGCAGCTTAGTTATAGGGGCCGAGCAGTACTTC. Amino acids: CASSLVIGAEQYF. V and J are TRBV7-3 and TRBJ2-7, with D possibly matching TRBD1 (5 bases). The CDR3 has 13 amino acids. CDR1 is SGHTA, CDR2 FQGTGA, per germline. Trimming left V 2 bases short and J 6 bases short, with 11 bases between.

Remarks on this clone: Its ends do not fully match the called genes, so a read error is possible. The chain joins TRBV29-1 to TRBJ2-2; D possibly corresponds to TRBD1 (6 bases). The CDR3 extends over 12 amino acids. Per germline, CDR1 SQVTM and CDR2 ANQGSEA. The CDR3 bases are TGCAGCGTTATACTGACAGGCCCGGGGAGCTGTTTT. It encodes CSVILTGPGSCF.

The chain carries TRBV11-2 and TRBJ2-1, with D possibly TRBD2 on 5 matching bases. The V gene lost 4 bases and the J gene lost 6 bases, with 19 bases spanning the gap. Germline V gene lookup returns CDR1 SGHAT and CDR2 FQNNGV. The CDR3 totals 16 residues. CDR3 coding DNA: TGTGCCAGCAGCTCGCCCTTAAGGGAGAGAGGCAATGAGCAGTTCTTC. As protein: CASSSPLRERGNEQFF.

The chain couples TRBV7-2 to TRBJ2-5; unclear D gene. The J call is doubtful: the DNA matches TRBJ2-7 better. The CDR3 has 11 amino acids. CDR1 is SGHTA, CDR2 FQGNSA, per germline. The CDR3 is CASSLYYEQYF. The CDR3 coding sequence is TGTGCCAGCAGCTTATACTACGAGCAGTACTTC.

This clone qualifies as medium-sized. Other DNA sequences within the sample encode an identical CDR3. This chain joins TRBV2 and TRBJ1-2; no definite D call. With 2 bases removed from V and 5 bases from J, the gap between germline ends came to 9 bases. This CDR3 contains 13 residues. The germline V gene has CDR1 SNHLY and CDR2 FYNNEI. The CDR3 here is CASSEKDRYGYTF. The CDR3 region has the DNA TGTGCCAGCAGTGAAAAGGACCGATATGGCTACACCTTC.

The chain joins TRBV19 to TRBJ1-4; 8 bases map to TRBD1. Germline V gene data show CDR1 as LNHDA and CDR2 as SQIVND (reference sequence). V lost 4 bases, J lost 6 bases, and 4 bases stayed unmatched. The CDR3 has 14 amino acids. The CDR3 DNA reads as TGTGCCAGTAGTAGCAGGGGGCTCGATGAAAAACTGTTTTTT. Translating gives CASSSRGLDEKLFF.

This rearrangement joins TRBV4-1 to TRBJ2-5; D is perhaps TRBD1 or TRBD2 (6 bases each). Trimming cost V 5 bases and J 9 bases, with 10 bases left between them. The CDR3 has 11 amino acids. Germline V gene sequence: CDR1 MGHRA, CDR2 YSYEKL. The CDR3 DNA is TGCGCCAGCAGCGGACGGGGGCCCCAGTACTTC. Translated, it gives CASSGRGPQYF.

The CDR3 here is CASSPLTVSETQYF. The CDR3 nucleotides are TGTGCCAGCAGCCCCCTGACAGTTTCAGAGACCCAGTACTTC. The V call is TRBV7-9, the J call TRBJ2-5, with D possibly being TRBD1 (5 bases). Germline CDR1 is SEHNR and CDR2 is FQNEAQ (reference sequence). CDR3 size: 14 residues. The V end was cut by 5 bases, the J end by 4 bases, with 14 bases between.

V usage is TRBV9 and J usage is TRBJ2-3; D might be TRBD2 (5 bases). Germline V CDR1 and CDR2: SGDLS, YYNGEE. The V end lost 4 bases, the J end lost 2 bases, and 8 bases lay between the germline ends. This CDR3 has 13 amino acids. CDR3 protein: CASSSGYTDTQYF. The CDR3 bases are TGTGCCAGCAGCTCGGGATACACAGATACGCAGTATTTT.

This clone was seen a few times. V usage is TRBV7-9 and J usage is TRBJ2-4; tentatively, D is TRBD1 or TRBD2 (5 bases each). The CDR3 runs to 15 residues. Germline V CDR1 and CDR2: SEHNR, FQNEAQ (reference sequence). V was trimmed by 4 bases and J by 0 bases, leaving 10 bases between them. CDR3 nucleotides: TGTGCCAGCAGCTCGGGGCCTCTAGCCAAAAACATTCAGTACTTC. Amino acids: CASSSGPLAKNIQYF. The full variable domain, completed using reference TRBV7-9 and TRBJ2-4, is DTGVSQNPRHKITKRGQNVTFRCDPISEHNRLYWYRQTLGQGPEFLTYFQNEAQLEKSRLLSDRFSAERPKGSFSTLEIQRTEQGDSAMYLCASSSGPLAKNIQYFGAGTRLSVL.

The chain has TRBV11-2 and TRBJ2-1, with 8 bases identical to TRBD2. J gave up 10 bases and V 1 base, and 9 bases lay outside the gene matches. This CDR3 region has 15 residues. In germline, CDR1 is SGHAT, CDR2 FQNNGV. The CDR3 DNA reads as TGTGCCAGCAGCTTAGGTTCGAGCGGGAGACGAGAGCAGTTCTTC. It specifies CASSLGSSGRREQFF. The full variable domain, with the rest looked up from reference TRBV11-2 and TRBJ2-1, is EAGVAQSPRYKIIEKRQSVAFWCNPISGHATLYWYQQILGQGPKLLIQFQNNGVVDDSQLPKDRFSAERLKGVDSTLKIQPAKLEDSAVYLCASSLGSSGRREQFFGPGTRLTVL.

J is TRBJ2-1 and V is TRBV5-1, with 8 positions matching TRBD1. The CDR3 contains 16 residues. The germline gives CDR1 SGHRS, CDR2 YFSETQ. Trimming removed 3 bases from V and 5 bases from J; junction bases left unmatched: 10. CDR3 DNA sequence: TGCGCCAGCAGCTGGCTAGGGACAGGCATCAACAATGAGCAGTTCTTC. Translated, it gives CASSWLGTGINNEQFF.